The 23 T cell receptor beta chains given below trace back to one sample, sequenced in a study of T cell repertoires in breast cancer. An expanded emulsion RT-PCR with primers for all TCR V genes paired CD8+ T cell chains. A second nested PCR with blocking oligonucleotides suppressed unpaired genes. One entry per CDR3 protein results from TCRdb running MiXCR on the emulsion pairing reads. Of about 40,000 distinct CDR3 sequences in the sample, 45% were seen once. Material for sequencing was CD8+ T cells. The receptor set was obtained from a pool of human donors with breast cancer or a healthy control (not recorded which).

In this sample, this clonotype turned up a few times. The chain couples TRBV7-2 to TRBJ2-1; no firm D call. Germline V gives CDR1 SGHTA, CDR2 FQGNSA. The CDR3 sequence is 14 residues long. The V gene lost 5 bases and the J gene lost 2 bases, with 10 bases spanning the gap. DNA of the CDR3: TGTGCCAGCAGCCCCCGCCAAGCCTACAATGAGCAGTTCTTC. It yields the protein CASSPRQAYNEQFF. The entire variable domain, with the rest obtained from reference TRBV7-2 and TRBJ2-1, is as follows: GAGVSQSPSNKVTEKGKDVELRCDPISGHTALYWYRQSLGQGLEFLIYFQGNSAPDKSGLPSDRFSAERTGGSVSTLTIQRTQQEDSAVYLCASSPRQAYNEQFFGPGTRLTVL.

The rearrangement joins TRBV30 to TRBJ1-1; 9 bases map to TRBD1. There are 17 residues in the CDR3. Germline lookup yields CDR1 GTSNPN and CDR2 SVGIG (reference sequence). Trimming removed 0 bases from V and 4 bases from J; junction bases left unmatched: 12. CDR3: CAWSVSRTGDLSTEAFF. DNA for the CDR3: TGTGCCTGGAGTGTAAGTAGGACAGGGGATTTGAGCACTGAAGCTTTCTTT.

In this sample, this clonotype turned up once. The gene calls are TRBV2 and TRBJ2-7, with 10 bases lining up with TRBD1. This CDR3 spans 16 amino acids. V dropped 4 bases and J dropped 1; count of bases not matched to a gene: 7. Germline V gene sequence: CDR1 SNHLY, CDR2 FYNNEI. CDR3 residues: CASSADGTGASYEQYF. DNA for the CDR3: TGTGCCAGCAGTGCAGACGGGACAGGGGCTTCCTACGAGCAGTACTTC.

A note on this clonotype: One base away lies a much larger clone, so this may be a sequencing read error. The chain's CDR3 is CAGSDRRVADTQYF. In DNA form, the CDR3 reads TGTGCCGGCAGTGACCGGAGGGTAGCAGATACGCAGTATTTT. The V gene is TRBV27, the J gene TRBJ2-3; tentatively, D is TRBD2 (6 bases). The CDR3 totals 14 residues. The germline gives CDR1 MNHEY, CDR2 SMNVEV (reference sequence).

The rearrangement uses TRBV7-2 and TRBJ2-3; 8 nucleotides match TRBD1. The germline V gene has CDR1 SGHTA and CDR2 FQGNSA. The CDR3 loop spans 16 amino acids. The trim removed 1 base at V and 0 bases at J, leaving 3 bases unmatched. CDR3 in DNA: TGTGCCAGCAGCTTAGAGCGGACAGGGAGCACAGATACGCAGTATTTT. Its translation is CASSLERTGSTDTQYF.

The genes are TRBV6-2 or TRBV6-3 and TRBJ2-1; a possible D gene is TRBD1 (5 bases). CDR3 size: 13 residues. V lost 6 bases and J 6 bases, leaving 12 bases between the germline ends. CDR1 and CDR2 from the germline V gene are MNHEY and SVGEGT. The CDR3 DNA reads as TGTGCCAGCAGAGCCCGTGGGGCCAATGAGCAGTTCTTC. It yields the protein CASRARGANEQFF.

The chain links TRBV2 to TRBJ1-6; D may be TRBD1 (6 bases). The V end lost 6 bases, the J end lost 5 bases, and 11 bases lay between the germline ends. CDR3 size: 14 residues. Germline assignment: CDR1 SNHLY and CDR2 FYNNEI. CDR3 DNA sequence: TGTGCCAGCAGAAGACAGGACAATAATTCACCCCTCCACTTT. It encodes CASRRQDNNSPLHF.

This chain links TRBV29-1 with TRBJ1-2, with a possible D match to TRBD1 (5 bases). From germline, CDR1 is SQVTM and CDR2 ANQGSEA. V lost 7 bases and J 11 bases, leaving 29 bases between the germline ends. CDR3 length: 15 residues. CDR3 coding DNA: TGCAGCGCTACCGGAGGGGATGCTTCCGCCATGGGGTACACCTTC. Its protein is CSATGGDASAMGYTF.

This clonotype was found many times. V is TRBV6-1 and J is TRBJ2-7; D remains ambiguous. CDR3 length: 10 amino acids. Per the germline V gene, CDR1 is MNHNS and CDR2 is SASEGT. Trimming took off 3 bases at V and 3 bases at J, with 0 bases between the two ends. The CDR3 region is CASSDYEQYF. As DNA, the CDR3 is TGTGCCAGCAGTGACTACGAGCAGTACTTC.

With regard to this clonotype: One junction end disagrees with the germline gene, perhaps due to a read error. The rearrangement links TRBV5-4 to TRBJ1-5, with D perhaps TRBD1 (5 bases). In germline, CDR1 is SGHNT, CDR2 YYREEE (reference sequence). The CDR3 is made up of 13 amino acids. The CDR3 protein is CASSFWGNHPQHF. Written as DNA, the CDR3 is TGTGCCAGCAGCTTTTGGGGGAATCATCCCCAGCATTTT.

Comments on this clonotype: Sequence at one end of the junction differs from germline and may be a read error. The chain combines TRBV6-5 with TRBJ1-1; no reliable D call. Germline loops: CDR1 MNHEY, CDR2 SVGAGI. The CDR3 covers 12 residues. In DNA, the CDR3 is TGTGCCCGCAGTTCTGGGAGGGCTGAAGCTTTCTTT. It translates to CARSSGRAEAFF.

V is TRBV20-1 and J is TRBJ1-2; no reliable D call. Germline V gene sequence: CDR1 DFQATT, CDR2 SNEGSKA (reference sequence). CDR3 length equals 13 residues. V was pared by 3 bases and J by 8 bases, with 16 bases between. The CDR3 coding sequence is TGCAGTGCTAGGCTCGGTACAATCTACGGCTACACCTTC. Its protein product is CSARLGTIYGYTF.

This chain uses TRBV12-3 or TRBV12-4 with TRBJ1-1, with D perhaps matching TRBD1 (6 bases). CDR3 length: 14 residues. Trimming pared 6 bases from V and 2 bases from J, leaving 13 bases between. This chain's CDR3 is CASSDGQSNTEAFF. The DNA of the CDR3 is TGTGCCAGCAGCGACGGACAGTCCAACACTGAAGCTTTCTTT.

This clonotype was counted a few times. This chain uses TRBV9 with TRBJ1-1; D unresolved. Between the trimmed V and J ends, which lost 4 bases and 4 bases, there was a span of 11 bases. Germline values: CDR1 SGDLS, CDR2 YYNGEE. CDR3 length: 13 residues. CDR3 sequence (DNA): TGTGCCAGCAGCCGATTACCGAGCACTGAAGCTTTCTTT. Translation gives CASSRLPSTEAFF.

Regarding this clonotype: This may be a read error, as it is one base from a much larger clone. The gene calls are TRBV25-1 and TRBJ1-2, with 7 bases that match TRBD1. CDR1 MGHDK and CDR2 SYGVNS come from the germline V gene. V dropped 5 bases and J dropped 9; count of bases not matched to a gene: 9. This CDR3 has 13 amino acids. The CDR3 coding sequence is TGTGCCAGCAGTTCGACAGGGTTCTACAGCTACACCTTC. This translates into CASSSTGFYSYTF.

CDR3 sequence reads: CASSLYIDKETQYF. The DNA of the CDR3 is TGTGCCAGCAGCCTTTATATTGATAAAGAGACCCAGTACTTC. This chain connects TRBV7-9 to TRBJ2-5; D unresolved. Per the germline V gene, CDR1 is SEHNR and CDR2 is FQNEAQ (reference sequence). V lost 5 bases, J lost 3 bases, and 13 bases lay in between. The CDR3 contains 14 residues.

The rearrangement links TRBV20-1 to TRBJ2-5; TRBD2 matches at 10 bases. V lost 0 bases to trimming and J lost 1 base; unmatched junction nucleotides: 2. The CDR3 is made up of 15 amino acids. CDR1 is DFQATT and CDR2 is SNEGSKA in the germline V gene (reference sequence). CDR3 sequence: CSARDRTSGQETQYF. The CDR3 DNA is TGCAGTGCTAGAGACAGGACTAGCGGCCAAGAGACCCAGTACTTC.

In regard to this clonotype: Possible read error: a much larger clone is one base away. The chain links TRBV25-1 to TRBJ1-1; 11 bases match TRBD1. Germline V gene lookup returns CDR1 MGHDK and CDR2 SYGVNS. The CDR3 totals 17 residues. DNA for the CDR3: TGTGCCAGCAGTGCCACGGACAGGGGGCAGTGGAACACTGAAGCTTCCTTT. Translating it yields CASSATDRGQWNTEASF.

This clonotype was observed a handful of times. V gene TRBV20-1 combines with J gene TRBJ1-2; D is unresolved. CDR1 and CDR2 (germline): DFQATT, SNEGSKA (reference sequence). Trimming stripped 0 bases from V and 3 bases from J, with 11 bases between. CDR3 length: 14 residues. Here the CDR3 DNA reads TGCAGTGCTAGAGATCAACCCAGCTACTATGGCTACACCTTC. Translation: CSARDQPSYYGYTF.

J is TRBJ1-1 and V is TRBV29-1; D is perhaps TRBD1 (6 bases). With 4 bases removed from V and 1 base from J, the gap between germline ends came to 13 bases. CDR3 length: 14 residues. CDR1 is SQVTM and CDR2 is ANQGSEA in the germline V gene. The CDR3 coding sequence is TGCAGCGTTGGGGGGGCAGGACCGAACACTGAAGCTTTCTTT. It codes for CSVGGAGPNTEAFF.

Worth noting for this clonotype: Compared with germline, one end of the junction differs, possibly owing to a read error. The chain joins TRBV7-6 to TRBJ2-5; TRBD2 matches at 7 bases. The CDR3 runs to 15 residues. CDR1 is SGHVS and CDR2 is FNYEAQ in the germline V gene. CDR3 loop: CASSPSGGFQETQYF. CDR3 bases: TGTGCTAGCAGCCCTAGCGGAGGGTTTCAAGAGACCCAGTACTTC. Full variable domain (outside the CDR3, taken from reference TRBV7-6 and TRBJ2-5): GAGVSQSPRYKVTKRGQDVALRCDPISGHVSLYWYRQALGQGPEFLTYFNYEAQQDKSGLPNDRFSAERPEGSISTLTIQRTEQRDSAMYRCASSPSGGFQETQYFGPGTRLLVL.

This rearrangement joins TRBV28 to TRBJ2-2; 10 bases align to TRBD2. Germline CDR1 is MDHEN and CDR2 is SYDVKM. CDR3 length equals 17 residues. J was trimmed by 2 bases and V by 2 bases; bases with no gene match: 5. CDR3 DNA: TGTGCCAGCAGTTTAGTTGCTAGCGGGAGAAACACCGGGGAGCTGTTTTTT. It codes for CASSLVASGRNTGELFF.

Judged by abundance, this clonotype is medium-sized (0.01 to 0.1%). The DNA for the CDR3 is TGTGCCATCAGTGACGGGAAGGTGACCACCTTGCATGAGCAGTTCTTC. This gives the protein CAISDGKVTTLHEQFF. V gene TRBV10-3 combines with J gene TRBJ2-1, with a tentative D call TRBD2 (5 bases). V lost 3 bases, J lost 8 bases, and 20 bases lay in between. CDR3 length: 16 amino acids. Germline CDR1 and CDR2: ENHRY and SYGVKD.